Listed here are 10 T cell receptor beta chains from one sample, sequenced in a study of shared clonotypes between healthy human individuals (dated by TCRdb to the early 2020s). Libraries were built with the immunoSEQ multiplex PCR assay. The source is immuneACCESS, and TCRdb retained only in-frame sequences with V and J called. Part of the clones is not carried over; for the studies checked, unresolved V genes explain less than half of this, and the remainder is unexplained. Present in this sample are 2.5 million or so clones, around 90% of which were seen just once. The top ten clonotypes cover 0.14% of the sample. Sequencing used naive CD4+ T cells sorted from blood. The cell subset or site label, read with the paper, signifies: CD45RA+ positively selected. These receptors were obtained from a man in his late teens or twenties in good health.

This chain connects TRBV11-1 to TRBJ2-2; TRBD2 matches at 8 bases. With 2 bases clipped from V and 4 bases from J, the junction kept 3 bases outside the gene matches. The CDR3 totals 15 residues. CDR1 is SGHAT and CDR2 is FQDESV in the germline V gene (reference sequence). The CDR3 sequence: CASSLQRGFTGELFF. Here the CDR3 DNA reads TGTGCCAGCAGCTTACAGCGGGGGTTCACCGGGGAGCTGTTTTTT.

This chain links TRBV4-1 with TRBJ2-1; a possible D gene is TRBD2 (7 bases). Between the trimmed V and J ends, which lost 0 bases and 3 bases, there was a span of 18 bases. The CDR3 extends over 18 amino acids. Looked up from germline, CDR1 is MGHRA and CDR2 is YSYEKL. The CDR3 spells CASSQDLRGGAIYNEQFF. The CDR3 DNA reads TGCGCCAGCAGCCAAGATCTGAGGGGGGGGGCCATCTACAATGAGCAGTTCTTC.

Note on this clone: This specimen includes other DNA sequences encoding the same CDR3. This chain uses TRBV6-5 with TRBJ2-1; TRBD2 aligns across 7 bases. The germline gives CDR1 MNHEY, CDR2 SVGAGI. Trimming at V came to 6 bases and at J to 2 bases, leaving 4 bases not matched to a gene. The CDR3 is 14 amino acids. The CDR3 is CASSRGRPYNEQFF. CDR3 nucleotide sequence: TGTGCCAGCAGCCGCGGGAGACCCTACAATGAGCAGTTCTTC.

V is TRBV7-8 and J is TRBJ1-5; the match to TRBD1 covers 8 bases. CDR3 size: 15 residues. The J segment lost 5 bases and the V segment lost 4 bases, leaving 7 bases of the junction unmatched. Germline V lookup: CDR1 SGHVS, CDR2 FQNEAQ. CDR3 protein: CASSSSAGGHQPQHF. The DNA for the CDR3 is TGTGCCAGCAGCTCCTCTGCAGGGGGCCATCAGCCCCAGCATTTT. Filled out from reference TRBV7-8 and TRBJ1-5, the complete variable domain reads GAGVSQSPRYKVAKRGQDVALRCDPISGHVSLFWYQQALGQGPEFLTYFQNEAQLDKSGLPSDRFFAERPEGSVSTLKIQRTQQEDSAVYLCASSSSAGGHQPQHFGDGTRLSIL.

The rearrangement links TRBV5-1 to TRBJ2-5; 11 bases fit TRBD1. Germline V gives CDR1 SGHRS, CDR2 YFSETQ. V lost 0 bases, J lost 5 bases, and 3 bases stayed unmatched. CDR3 length equals 15 residues. The CDR3 protein is CASSLVWTGGETQYF. CDR3 nucleotide sequence: TGCGCCAGCAGCTTGGTTTGGACAGGGGGCGAGACCCAGTACTTC.

This sequence joins TRBV28 and TRBJ2-6; 10 nucleotides agree with TRBD2. This CDR3 has 18 residues. Germline V gives CDR1 MDHEN, CDR2 SYDVKM. Germline trimming cut 6 bases from V and 1 base from J; bases unmatched to any gene: 9. The CDR3 DNA sequence: TGTGCCAGCAGCCCATTCAGCGGGGGGGCATCTGGGGCCAACGTCCTGACTTTC. Amino acid sequence: CASSPFSGGASGANVLTF.

The chain recombines TRBV5-1 with TRBJ2-1, with TRBD2 identical over 13 bases. CDR1 and CDR2 from the germline V gene are SGHRS and YFSETQ. There are 19 residues in the CDR3. J lost 7 bases, V lost 4 bases, and 17 bases had no gene match. The CDR3 region is CASSPLLAGGPSSSNEQFF. The CDR3 DNA reads as TGCGCCAGCAGCCCCCTACTAGCGGGGGGGCCGTCTTCATCAAATGAGCAGTTCTTC.

This clone was seen a single time. V is TRBV28 and J is TRBJ2-6; the match to TRBD2 covers 8 bases. V lost 7 bases to trimming and J lost 1 base; unmatched junction nucleotides: 12. The V gene's germline CDR1 is MDHEN and CDR2 SYDVKM. The CDR3 length is 18 residues. The CDR3 here is CASTPGGGVTSGANVLTF. Here the CDR3 DNA reads TGTGCCAGCACCCCCGGGGGGGGCGTTACGTCTGGGGCCAACGTCCTGACTTTC.

The V gene is TRBV10-3, the J gene TRBJ1-2; D gene uncertain. V lost 11 bases and J lost 6, with 19 bases in between. This CDR3 spans 13 amino acids. Germline CDR1 is ENHRY and CDR2 is SYGVKD. The CDR3 bases are TGTGCCTCCTCGGGAACAGAAAACCATGGCTACACCTTC. This gives the protein CASSGTENHGYTF.

The V gene is TRBV6-1, the J gene TRBJ1-5; maybe TRBD1 (6 bases). The CDR3 has 14 amino acids. From germline, CDR1 is MNHNS and CDR2 SASEGT. V was shortened by 5 bases and J by 6 bases, with 14 bases between the two germline ends. Here the CDR3 reads CASSRGGTGQPQHF. The CDR3 region has the DNA TGTGCCAGCAGTAGAGGGGGTACGGGTCAGCCCCAGCATTTT.